This entry lists 5 T cell receptor beta chains sequenced from one sample in a study of blood T cell repertoires in COVID-19. The repertoire was sequenced with immunoSEQ multiplex PCR; TCRdb's copy has only in-frame clones and lacks some. Counted here are about 400,000 clones, 70% to 90% occurring once; the ten biggest clones make up almost 2%. Sequenced sample: PBMCs or T cells enriched from blood (not recorded which). The source is a woman under 30 with acute COVID-19.

The V and J genes are TRBV10-3 and TRBJ2-5, with 11 bases fitting TRBD2. V shed 5 bases and J 4 bases; nucleotides not matched to a gene: 6. This CDR3 is 15 amino acids long. Germline lookup yields CDR1 ENHRY and CDR2 SYGVKD. CDR3 bases: TGTGCCATCAGTAGTAGCGGGGGGGATGTAGAGACCCAGTACTTC. This gives the protein CAISSSGGDVETQYF.

The V call is TRBV19, the J call TRBJ1-2, with D maybe TRBD1 (6 bases). The CDR3 has 14 residues. Germline V gene data show CDR1 as LNHDA and CDR2 as SQIVND (reference sequence). The V gene lost 6 bases and the J gene lost 3 bases, with 14 bases spanning the gap. The CDR3 DNA reads TGTGCCAGTAGCAATCCGGGACAACACTATGGCTACACCTTC. This sequence encodes CASSNPGQHYGYTF.

In its sample, this clone was seen a few times. The chain joins TRBV29-1 to TRBJ1-2, with D possibly TRBD1 on 6 matching bases. The V end was cut by 0 bases, the J end by 8 bases, with 13 bases between. The CDR3 contains 13 residues. Germline V gene data show CDR1 as SQVTM and CDR2 as ANQGSEA. CDR3 DNA: TGCAGCGTTGAAGAATCAGGGGACCTCGGCTACACCTTC. It is translated as CSVEESGDLGYTF.

This chain joins TRBV6-2 or TRBV6-3 and TRBJ1-6; TRBD1 might be the D (5 bases). The CDR3 length is 14 residues. In germline, CDR1 is MNHEY, CDR2 SVGEGT. V dropped 5 bases and J dropped 7 bases, with 12 bases sitting between them. The CDR3 reads CASSLGRGNSPLHF. The CDR3 bases are TGTGCCAGCAGTCTGGGACGGGGGAATTCACCCCTCCACTTT.

The V call is TRBV7-6, the J call TRBJ2-7; 7 bases fit TRBD1. Germline-derived CDR1 and CDR2 are SGHVS and FNYEAQ. J gave up 9 bases and V 1 base, and 18 bases lay outside the gene matches. This CDR3 comprises 17 residues. The CDR3 sequence: CASSLGAPGTVVNGQYF. CDR3 DNA: TGTGCCAGCAGCTTAGGAGCCCCGGGGACAGTCGTGAATGGGCAGTACTTC.